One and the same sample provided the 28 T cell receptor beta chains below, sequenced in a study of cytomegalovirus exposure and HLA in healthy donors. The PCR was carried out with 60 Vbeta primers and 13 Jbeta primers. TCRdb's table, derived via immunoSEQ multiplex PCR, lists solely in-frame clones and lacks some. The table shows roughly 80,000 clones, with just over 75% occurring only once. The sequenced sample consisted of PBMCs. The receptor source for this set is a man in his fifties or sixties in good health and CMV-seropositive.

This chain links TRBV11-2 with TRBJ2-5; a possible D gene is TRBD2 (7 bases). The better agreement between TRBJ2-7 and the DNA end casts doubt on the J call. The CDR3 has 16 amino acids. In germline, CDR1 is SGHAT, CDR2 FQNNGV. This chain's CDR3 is CASSLDRGGGTYEQYF. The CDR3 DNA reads TGTGCCAGCAGCTTAGATCGGGGAGGGGGAACCTACGAGCAGTACTTC.

In DNA, the CDR3 is TGTGCCAGCACCTCAACGGGGGGACCGAACACTGAAGCTTTCTTT. Residues: CASTSTGGPNTEAFF. The gene calls are TRBV2 and TRBJ1-1; D may be TRBD1 (5 bases). The CDR3 runs to 15 residues. V dropped 7 bases and J dropped 1 base, with 16 bases sitting between them. The germline V gene has CDR1 SNHLY and CDR2 FYNNEI.

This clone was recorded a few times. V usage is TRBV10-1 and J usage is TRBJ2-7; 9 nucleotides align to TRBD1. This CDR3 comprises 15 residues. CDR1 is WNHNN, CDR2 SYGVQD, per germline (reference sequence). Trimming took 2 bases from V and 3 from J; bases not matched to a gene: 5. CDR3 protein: CASSETGTGYYEQYF. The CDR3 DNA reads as TGCGCCAGCAGTGAGACCGGGACAGGGTACTACGAGCAGTACTTC.

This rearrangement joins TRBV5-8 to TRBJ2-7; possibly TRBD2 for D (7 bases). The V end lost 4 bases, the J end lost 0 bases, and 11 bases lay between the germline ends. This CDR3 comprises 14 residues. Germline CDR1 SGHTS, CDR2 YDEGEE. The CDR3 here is CASSEGGGSYEQYF. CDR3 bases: TGTGCCAGCAGCGAGGGGGGGGGCTCCTACGAGCAGTACTTC.

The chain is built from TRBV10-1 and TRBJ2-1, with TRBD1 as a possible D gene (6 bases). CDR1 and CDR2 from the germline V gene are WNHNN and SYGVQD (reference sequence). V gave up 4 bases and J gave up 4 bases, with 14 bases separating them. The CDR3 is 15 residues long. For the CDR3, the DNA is TGCGCCAGCAGTGGAGCAGGGGACGGATACAATGAGCAGTTCTTC. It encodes CASSGAGDGYNEQFF.

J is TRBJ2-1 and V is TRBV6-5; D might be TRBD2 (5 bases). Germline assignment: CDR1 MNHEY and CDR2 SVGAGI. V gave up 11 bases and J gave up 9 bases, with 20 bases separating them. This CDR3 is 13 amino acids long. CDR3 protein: CASAGTAPFEQFF. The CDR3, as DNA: TGTGCCTCCGCGGGCACAGCCCCCTTTGAGCAGTTCTTC.

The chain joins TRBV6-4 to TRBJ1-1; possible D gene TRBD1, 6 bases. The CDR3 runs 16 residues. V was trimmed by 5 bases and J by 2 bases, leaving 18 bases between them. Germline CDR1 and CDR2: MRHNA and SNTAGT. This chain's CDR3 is CASSPGEVGTNTEAFF. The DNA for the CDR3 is TGTGCCAGCAGTCCTGGAGAGGTGGGGACAAACACTGAAGCTTTCTTT.

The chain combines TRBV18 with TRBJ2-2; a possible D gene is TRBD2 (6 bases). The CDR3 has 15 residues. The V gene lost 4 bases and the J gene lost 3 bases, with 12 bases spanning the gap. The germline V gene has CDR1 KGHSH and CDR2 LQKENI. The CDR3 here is CASSQSGTYTGELFF. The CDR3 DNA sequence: TGTGCCAGCTCACAATCCGGGACTTACACCGGGGAGCTGTTTTTT. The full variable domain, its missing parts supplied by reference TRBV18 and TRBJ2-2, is NAGVMQNPRHLVRRRGQEARLRCSPMKGHSHVYWYRQLPEEGLKFMVYLQKENIIDESGMPKERFSAEFPKEGPSILRIQQVVRGDSAAYFCASSQSGTYTGELFFGEGSRLTVL.

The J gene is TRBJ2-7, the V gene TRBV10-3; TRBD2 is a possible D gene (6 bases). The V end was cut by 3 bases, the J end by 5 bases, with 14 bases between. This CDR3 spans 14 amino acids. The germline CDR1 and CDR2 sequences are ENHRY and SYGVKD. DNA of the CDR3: TGTGCCATCAGTGACCTGGGGACTGGCGACGAGCAGTACTTC. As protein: CAISDLGTGDEQYF.

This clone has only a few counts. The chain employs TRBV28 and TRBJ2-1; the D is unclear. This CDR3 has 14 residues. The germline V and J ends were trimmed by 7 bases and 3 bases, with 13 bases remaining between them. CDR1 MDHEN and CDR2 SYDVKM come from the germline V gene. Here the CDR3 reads CASTLLGRYNEQFF. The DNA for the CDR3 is TGTGCCAGCACCCTCTTGGGCCGCTACAATGAGCAGTTCTTC.

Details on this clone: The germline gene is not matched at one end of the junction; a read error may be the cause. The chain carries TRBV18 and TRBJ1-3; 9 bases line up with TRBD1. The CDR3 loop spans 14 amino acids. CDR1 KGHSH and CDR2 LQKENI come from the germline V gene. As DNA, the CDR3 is TGTGCCAGTTCACAGGGGGCTTCTGGAAACACCATATATTTT. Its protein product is CASSQGASGNTIYF. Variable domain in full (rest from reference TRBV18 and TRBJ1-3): NAGVMQNPRHLVRRRGQEARLRCSPMKGHSHVYWYRQLPEEGLKFMVYLQKENIIDESGMPKERFSAEFPKEGPSILRIQQVVRGDSAAYFCASSQGASGNTIYFGEGSWLTVV.

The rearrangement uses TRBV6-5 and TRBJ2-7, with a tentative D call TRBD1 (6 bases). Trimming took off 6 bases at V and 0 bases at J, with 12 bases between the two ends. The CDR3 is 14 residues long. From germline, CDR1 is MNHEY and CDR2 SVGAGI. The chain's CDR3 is CASSDRILSYEQYF. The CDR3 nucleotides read TGTGCCAGCAGCGACAGGATTCTCTCCTACGAGCAGTACTTC.

The CDR3 spells CASSSPLAGGDTEAFF. Written as DNA, the CDR3 is TGTGCCAGCAGTTCCCCCTTGGCAGGCGGGGACACTGAAGCTTTCTTT. This chain links TRBV6-6 with TRBJ1-1; no firm D call. This CDR3 region has 16 residues. CDR1 and CDR2 from the germline V gene are MNHNY and SVGAGI (reference sequence). V was cut by 4 bases and J by 3 bases, with 18 bases left in between.

For the CDR3, the DNA is TGTGCCAGCAGCTCTAGGAGGCTAGCGGAAGGGGATGAGCAGTTCTTC. Residues: CASSSRRLAEGDEQFF. The J gene is TRBJ2-1, the V gene TRBV11-3; 7 nucleotides match TRBD2. Looked up from germline, CDR1 is SGHNT and CDR2 is YENEEA. This CDR3 contains 16 residues. With V trimmed by 4 bases and J by 8 bases, 14 bases remained unmatched.

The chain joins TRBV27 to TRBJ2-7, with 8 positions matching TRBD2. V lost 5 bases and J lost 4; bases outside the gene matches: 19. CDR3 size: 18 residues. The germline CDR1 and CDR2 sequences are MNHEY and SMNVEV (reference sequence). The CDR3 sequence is CASSPARRGSGTVYEQYF. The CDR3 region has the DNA TGTGCCAGCAGTCCTGCTCGAAGGGGTAGCGGGACTGTGTACGAGCAGTACTTC.

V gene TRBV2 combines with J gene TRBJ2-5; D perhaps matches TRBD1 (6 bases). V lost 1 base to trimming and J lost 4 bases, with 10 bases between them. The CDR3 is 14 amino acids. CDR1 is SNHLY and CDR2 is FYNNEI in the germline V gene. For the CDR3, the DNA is TGTGCCAGCAGTGAAGGGTTGGGGGCAGAGACCCAGTACTTC. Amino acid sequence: CASSEGLGAETQYF. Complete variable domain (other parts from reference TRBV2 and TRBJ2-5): EPEVTQTPSHQVTQMGQEVILRCVPISNHLYFYWYRQILGQKVEFLVSFYNNEISEKSEIFDDQFSVERPDGSNFTLKIRSTKLEDSAMYFCASSEGLGAETQYFGPGTRLLVL.

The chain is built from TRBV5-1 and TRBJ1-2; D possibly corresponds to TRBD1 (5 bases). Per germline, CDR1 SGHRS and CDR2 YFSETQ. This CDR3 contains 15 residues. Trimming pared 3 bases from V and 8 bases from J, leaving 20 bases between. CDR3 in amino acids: CASSSDKLVSTGYTF. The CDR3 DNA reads TGCGCCAGCAGCTCGGACAAATTGGTGTCGACCGGCTACACCTTC.

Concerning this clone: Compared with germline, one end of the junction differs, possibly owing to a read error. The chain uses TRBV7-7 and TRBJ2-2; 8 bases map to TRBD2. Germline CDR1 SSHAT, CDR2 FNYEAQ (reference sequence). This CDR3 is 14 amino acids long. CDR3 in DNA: TGTGCTAGCAGCTCGGGACTAGGGGCCGGGGAGCTGTTTTTT. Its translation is CASSSGLGAGELFF. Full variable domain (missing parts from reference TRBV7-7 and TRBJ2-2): GAGVSQSPRYKVTKRGQDVTLRCDPISSHATLYWYQQALGQGPEFLTYFNYEAQPDKSGLPSDRFSAERPEGSISTLTIQRTEQRDSAMYRCASSSGLGAGELFFGEGSRLTVL.

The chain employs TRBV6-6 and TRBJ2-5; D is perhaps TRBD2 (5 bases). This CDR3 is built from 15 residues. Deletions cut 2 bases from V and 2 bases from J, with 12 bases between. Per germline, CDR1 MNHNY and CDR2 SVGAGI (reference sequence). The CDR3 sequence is CASSYVATGQETQYF. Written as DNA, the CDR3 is TGTGCCAGCAGTTACGTAGCGACGGGTCAAGAGACCCAGTACTTC.

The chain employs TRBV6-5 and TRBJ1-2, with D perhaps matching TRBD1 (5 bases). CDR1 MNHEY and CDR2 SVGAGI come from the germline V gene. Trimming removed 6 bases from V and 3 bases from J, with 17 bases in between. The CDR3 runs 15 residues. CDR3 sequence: CASSRTLTEHYGYTF. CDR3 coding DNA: TGTGCCAGCAGCCGAACCCTGACAGAGCACTATGGCTACACCTTC.

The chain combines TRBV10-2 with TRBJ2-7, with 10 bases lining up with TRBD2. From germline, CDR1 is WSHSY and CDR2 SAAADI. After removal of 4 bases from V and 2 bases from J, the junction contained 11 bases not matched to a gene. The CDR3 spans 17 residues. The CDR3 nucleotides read TGCGCCAGCAGTGGGGCTAGCGGGAGTACCCCTACCTACGAGCAGTACTTC. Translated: CASSGASGSTPTYEQYF.

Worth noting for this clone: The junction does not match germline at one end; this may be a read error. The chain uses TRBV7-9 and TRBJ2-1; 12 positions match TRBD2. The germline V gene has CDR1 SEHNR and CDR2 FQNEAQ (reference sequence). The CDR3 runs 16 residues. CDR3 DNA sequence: TGTTCCAGCATATCCCGGACTAGCGGGACCTCCAATGAGCAGTTCTTC. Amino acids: CSSISRTSGTSNEQFF.

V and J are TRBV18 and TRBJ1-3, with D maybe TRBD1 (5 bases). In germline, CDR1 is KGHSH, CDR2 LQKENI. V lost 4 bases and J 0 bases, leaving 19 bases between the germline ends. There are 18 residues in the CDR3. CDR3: CASSRVGTDYRSGNTIYF. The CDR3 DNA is TGTGCCAGCTCACGTGTAGGGACTGACTACCGCTCTGGAAACACCATATATTTT. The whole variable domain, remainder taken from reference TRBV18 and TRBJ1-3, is NAGVMQNPRHLVRRRGQEARLRCSPMKGHSHVYWYRQLPEEGLKFMVYLQKENIIDESGMPKERFSAEFPKEGPSILRIQQVVRGDSAAYFCASSRVGTDYRSGNTIYFGEGSWLTVV.

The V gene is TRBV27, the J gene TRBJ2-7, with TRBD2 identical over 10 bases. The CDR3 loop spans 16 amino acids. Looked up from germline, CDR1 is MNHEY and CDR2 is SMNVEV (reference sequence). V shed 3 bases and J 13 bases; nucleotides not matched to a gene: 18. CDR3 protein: CASSFISGAGGPELYF. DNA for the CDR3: TGTGCCAGCAGTTTTATCAGTGGAGCGGGAGGGCCGGAGCTTTACTTC.

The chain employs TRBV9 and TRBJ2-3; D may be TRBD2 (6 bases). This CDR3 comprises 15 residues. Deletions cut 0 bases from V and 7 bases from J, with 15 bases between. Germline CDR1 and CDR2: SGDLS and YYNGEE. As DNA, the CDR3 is TGTGCCAGCAGCGTAGGGGACTCCCCCGTACATACGCAGTATTTT. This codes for CASSVGDSPVHTQYF.

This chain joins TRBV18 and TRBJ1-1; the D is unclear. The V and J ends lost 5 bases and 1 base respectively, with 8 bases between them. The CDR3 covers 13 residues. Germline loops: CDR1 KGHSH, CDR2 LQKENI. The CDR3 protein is CASSNTANTEAFF. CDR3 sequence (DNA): TGTGCCAGCTCAAACACAGCGAACACTGAAGCTTTCTTT.

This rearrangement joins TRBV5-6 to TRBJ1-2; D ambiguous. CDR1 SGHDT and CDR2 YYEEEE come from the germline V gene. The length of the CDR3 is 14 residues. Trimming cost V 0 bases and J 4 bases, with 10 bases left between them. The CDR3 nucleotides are TGTGCCAGCAGCTTGGTACGGGTTGGCTATGGCTACACCTTC. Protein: CASSLVRVGYGYTF.

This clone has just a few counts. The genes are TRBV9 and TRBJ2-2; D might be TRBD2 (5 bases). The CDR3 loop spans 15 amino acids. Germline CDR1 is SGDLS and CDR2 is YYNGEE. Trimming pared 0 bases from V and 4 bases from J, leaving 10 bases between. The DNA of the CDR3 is TGTGCCAGCAGCGTAGGAGGAGGTGCCACCGGGGAGCTGTTTTTT. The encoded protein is CASSVGGGATGELFF.